This T cell receptor (beta chain) comes out of a study of beta chain features in type 1 diabetes. The CDR3 totals 14 residues. Trimming shortened V by 4 bases and J by 0 bases, and 8 bases separated the two germline ends. Germline CDR1 reads SGDLS; CDR2 reads YYNGEE. The whole isolated RNA underwent reverse transcription, so sequencing captured expressed TCRB transcripts. Assay used: immunoSEQ multiplex PCR; TCRdb lists only in-frame clones, some missing. The top ten hold roughly 0.04% of the sample, which has a few hundred thousand clones, roughly 14% seen once. This TCR was sampled from a man under 40 in good health. The genes are TRBV9 and TRBJ2-1; D is possibly TRBD2 (5 bases). Sequenced: naive CD4+ T cells from blood. The CDR3: CASSQGSSYNEQFF. The CDR3 DNA reads TGTGCCAGCAGCCAAGGGAGCTCCTACAATGAGCAGTTCTTC.